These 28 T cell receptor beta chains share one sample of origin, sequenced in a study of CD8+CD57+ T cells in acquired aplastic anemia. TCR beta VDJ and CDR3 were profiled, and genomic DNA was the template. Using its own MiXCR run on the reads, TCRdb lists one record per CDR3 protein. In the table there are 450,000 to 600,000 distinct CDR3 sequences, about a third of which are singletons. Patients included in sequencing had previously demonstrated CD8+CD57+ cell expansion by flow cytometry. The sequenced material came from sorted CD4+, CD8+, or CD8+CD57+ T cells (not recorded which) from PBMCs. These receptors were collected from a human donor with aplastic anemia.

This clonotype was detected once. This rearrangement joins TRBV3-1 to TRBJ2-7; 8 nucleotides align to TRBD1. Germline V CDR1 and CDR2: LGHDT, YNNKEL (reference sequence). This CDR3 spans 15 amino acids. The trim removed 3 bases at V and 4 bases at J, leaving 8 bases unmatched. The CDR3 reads CASSHDRGQWYEQYF. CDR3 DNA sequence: TGTGCCAGCAGCCACGACAGGGGACAATGGTACGAGCAGTACTTC.

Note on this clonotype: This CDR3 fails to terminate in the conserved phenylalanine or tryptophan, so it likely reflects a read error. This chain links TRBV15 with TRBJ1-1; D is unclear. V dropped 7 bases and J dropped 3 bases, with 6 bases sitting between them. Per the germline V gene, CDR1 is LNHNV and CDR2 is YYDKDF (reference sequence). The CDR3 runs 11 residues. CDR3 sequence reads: CATISDTEAFL. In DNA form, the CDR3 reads TGTGCCACCATAAGTGACACTGAAGCTTTCCTT.

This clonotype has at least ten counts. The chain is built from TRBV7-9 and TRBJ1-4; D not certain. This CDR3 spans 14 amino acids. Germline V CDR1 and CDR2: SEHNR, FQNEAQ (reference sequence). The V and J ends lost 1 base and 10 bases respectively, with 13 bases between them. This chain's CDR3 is CASSLDGERGKLFF. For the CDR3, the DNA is TGTGCCAGCAGCTTAGACGGGGAGCGGGGAAAACTGTTTTTT.

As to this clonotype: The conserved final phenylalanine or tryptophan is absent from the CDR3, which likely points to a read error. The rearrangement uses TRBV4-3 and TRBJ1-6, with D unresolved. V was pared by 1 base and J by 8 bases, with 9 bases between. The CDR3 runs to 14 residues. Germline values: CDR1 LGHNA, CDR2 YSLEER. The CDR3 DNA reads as TGCGCCAGCAGCCAAGGAGACTTCGATTCACCCCTCCACCTT. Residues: CASSQGDFDSPLHL.

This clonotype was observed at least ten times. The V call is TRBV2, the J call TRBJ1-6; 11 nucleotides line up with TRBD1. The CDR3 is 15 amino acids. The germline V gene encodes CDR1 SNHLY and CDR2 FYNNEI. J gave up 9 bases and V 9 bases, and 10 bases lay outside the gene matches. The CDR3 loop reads CASTSLGTGGSPLHF. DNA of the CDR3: TGTGCCAGTACGTCGCTTGGGACAGGGGGTTCACCCCTCCACTTT.

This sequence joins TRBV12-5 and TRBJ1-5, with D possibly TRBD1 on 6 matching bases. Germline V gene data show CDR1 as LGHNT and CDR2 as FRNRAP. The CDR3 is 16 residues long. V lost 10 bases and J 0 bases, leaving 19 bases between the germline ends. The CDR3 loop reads CATQSGTRDSNQPQHF. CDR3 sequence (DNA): TGTGCTACACAATCTGGGACACGAGATAGCAATCAGCCCCAGCATTTT.

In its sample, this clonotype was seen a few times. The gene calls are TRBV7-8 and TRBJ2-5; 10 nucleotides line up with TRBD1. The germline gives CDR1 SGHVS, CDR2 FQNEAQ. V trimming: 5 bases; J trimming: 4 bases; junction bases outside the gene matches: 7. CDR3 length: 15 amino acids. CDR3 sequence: CASSQRQGASETQYF. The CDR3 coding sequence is TGTGCCAGCAGCCAAAGACAGGGGGCATCAGAGACCCAGTACTTC.

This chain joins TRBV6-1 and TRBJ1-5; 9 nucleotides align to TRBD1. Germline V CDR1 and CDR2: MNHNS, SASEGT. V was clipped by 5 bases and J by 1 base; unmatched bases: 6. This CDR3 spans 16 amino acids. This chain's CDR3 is CASSLTGGNSNQPQHF. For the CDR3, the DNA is TGTGCCAGCAGTCTCACAGGGGGCAACAGCAATCAGCCCCAGCATTTT.

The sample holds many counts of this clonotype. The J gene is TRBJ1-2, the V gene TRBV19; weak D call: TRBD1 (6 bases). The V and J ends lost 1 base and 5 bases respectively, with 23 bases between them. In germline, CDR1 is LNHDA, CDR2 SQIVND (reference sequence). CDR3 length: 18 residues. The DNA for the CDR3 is TGTGCCAGTAGTATAGGTCGGCACACAGGGACGGCGGGTTATGGCTACACCTTC. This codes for CASSIGRHTGTAGYGYTF.

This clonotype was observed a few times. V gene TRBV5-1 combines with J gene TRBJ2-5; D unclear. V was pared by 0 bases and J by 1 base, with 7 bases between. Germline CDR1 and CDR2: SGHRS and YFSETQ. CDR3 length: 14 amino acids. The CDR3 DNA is TGCGCCAGCAGCTTGGCCCCGGTCCAAGAGACCCAGTACTTC. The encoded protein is CASSLAPVQETQYF.

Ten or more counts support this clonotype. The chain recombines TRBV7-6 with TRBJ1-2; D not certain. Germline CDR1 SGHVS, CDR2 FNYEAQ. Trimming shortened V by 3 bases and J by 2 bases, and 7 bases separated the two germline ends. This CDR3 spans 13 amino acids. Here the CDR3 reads CASSFPGNYGYTF. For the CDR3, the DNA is TGTGCCAGCAGCTTTCCAGGAAACTATGGCTACACCTTC.

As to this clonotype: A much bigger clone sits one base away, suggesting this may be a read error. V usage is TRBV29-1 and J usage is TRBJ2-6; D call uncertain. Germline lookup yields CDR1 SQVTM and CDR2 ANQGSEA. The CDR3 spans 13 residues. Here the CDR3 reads CSVEYSRANVLTF. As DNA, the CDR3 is TGCAGCGTTGAATACTCTCGGGCCAACGTCCTGACTTTC. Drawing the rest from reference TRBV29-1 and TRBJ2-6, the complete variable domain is SAVISQKPSRDICQRGTSLTIQCQVDSQVTMMFWYRQQPGQSLTLIATANQGSEATYESGFVIDKFPISRPNLTFSTLTVSNMSPEDSSIYLCSVEYSRANVLTFGAGSRLTVL.

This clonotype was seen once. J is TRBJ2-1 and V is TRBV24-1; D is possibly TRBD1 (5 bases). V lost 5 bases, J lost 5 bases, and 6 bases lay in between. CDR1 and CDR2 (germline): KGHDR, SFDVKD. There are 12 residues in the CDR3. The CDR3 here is CATSVGHNEQFF. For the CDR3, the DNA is TGTGCCACCAGTGTGGGGCACAATGAGCAGTTCTTC.

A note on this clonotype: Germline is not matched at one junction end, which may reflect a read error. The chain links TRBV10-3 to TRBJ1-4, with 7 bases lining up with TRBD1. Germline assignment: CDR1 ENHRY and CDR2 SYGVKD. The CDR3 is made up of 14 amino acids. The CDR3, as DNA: TGTGCCAGCAGTTACGGACAGGTCGGTGAAAAACTGTTTTTT. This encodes CASSYGQVGEKLFF.

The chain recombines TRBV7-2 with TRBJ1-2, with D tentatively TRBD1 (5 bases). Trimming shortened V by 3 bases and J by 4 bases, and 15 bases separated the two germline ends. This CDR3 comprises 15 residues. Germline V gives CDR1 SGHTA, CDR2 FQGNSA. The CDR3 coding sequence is TGTGCCAGCAGCTTTGGACCGGGGGTAACCTATGGCTACACCTTC. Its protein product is CASSFGPGVTYGYTF.

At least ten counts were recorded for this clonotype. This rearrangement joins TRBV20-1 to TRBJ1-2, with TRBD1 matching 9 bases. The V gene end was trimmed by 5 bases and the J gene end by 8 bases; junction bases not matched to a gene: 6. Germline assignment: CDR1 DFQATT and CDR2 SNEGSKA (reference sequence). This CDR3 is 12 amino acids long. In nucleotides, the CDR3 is TGCAGTGCTTCGACAGGGGGAGGGGGCTACACCTTC. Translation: CSASTGGGGYTF.

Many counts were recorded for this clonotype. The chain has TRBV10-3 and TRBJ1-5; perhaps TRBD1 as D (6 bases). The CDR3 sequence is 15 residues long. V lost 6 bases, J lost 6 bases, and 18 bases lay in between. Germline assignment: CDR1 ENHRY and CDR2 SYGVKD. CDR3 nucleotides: TGTGCCATCAGAAAAGAGGGGGGGAGGGGTCAGCCCCAGCATTTT. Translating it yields CAIRKEGGRGQPQHF.

The CDR3 reads CASSLLGQNSNQPQHF. The DNA of the CDR3 is TGTGCCAGCAGCTTGTTGGGACAGAATAGCAATCAGCCCCAGCATTTT. J is TRBJ1-5 and V is TRBV5-6; 7 bases are a match to TRBD1. V was pared by 1 base and J by 0 bases, with 4 bases of the junction left unmatched. The CDR3 runs to 16 residues. Germline-derived CDR1 and CDR2 are SGHDT and YYEEEE.

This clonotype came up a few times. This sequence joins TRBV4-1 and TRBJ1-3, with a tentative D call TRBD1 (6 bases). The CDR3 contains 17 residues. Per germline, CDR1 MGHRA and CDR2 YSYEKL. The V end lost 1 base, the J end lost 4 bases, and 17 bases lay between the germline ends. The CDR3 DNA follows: TGCGCCAGCAGCCAAGGAGGAGGGGGGGGAATGGGAAACACCATATATTTT. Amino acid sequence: CASSQGGGGGMGNTIYF.

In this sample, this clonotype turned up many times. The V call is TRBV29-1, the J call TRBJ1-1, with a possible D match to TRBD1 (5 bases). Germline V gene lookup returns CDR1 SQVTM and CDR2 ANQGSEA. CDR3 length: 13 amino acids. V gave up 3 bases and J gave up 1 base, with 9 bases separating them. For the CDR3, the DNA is TGCAGCGTTGATTGGAGGGGGAACACTGAAGCTTTCTTT. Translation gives CSVDWRGNTEAFF.

The CDR3 coding sequence is TGTGCCAGCAATTTAAACGGGGGAGTTTATGAAAAACTGTTTTTT. Translating it yields CASNLNGGVYEKLFF. This chain uses TRBV2 with TRBJ1-4, with a weak D call TRBD1 (5 bases). The germline V gene encodes CDR1 SNHLY and CDR2 FYNNEI. Trimming left V 7 bases short and J 6 bases short, with 18 bases between. This CDR3 is 15 amino acids long.

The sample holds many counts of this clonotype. The CDR3 protein is CASSSAAAGRYNEQFF. CDR3 bases: TGTGCCAGTAGTTCGGCGGCGGCCGGGAGGTACAATGAGCAGTTCTTC. V gene TRBV19 combines with J gene TRBJ2-1; TRBD2 agrees at 7 bases. CDR3 length equals 16 residues. V shed 5 bases and J 4 bases; nucleotides not matched to a gene: 11. Per the germline V gene, CDR1 is LNHDA and CDR2 is SQIVND (reference sequence).

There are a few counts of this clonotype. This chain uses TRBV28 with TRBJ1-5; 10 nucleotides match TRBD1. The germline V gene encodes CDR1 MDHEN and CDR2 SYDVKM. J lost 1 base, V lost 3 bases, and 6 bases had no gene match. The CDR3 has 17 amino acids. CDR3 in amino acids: CASSLLGGQGSNQPQHF. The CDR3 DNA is TGTGCCAGCAGTTTGTTAGGGGGACAGGGGAGCAATCAGCCCCAGCATTTT.

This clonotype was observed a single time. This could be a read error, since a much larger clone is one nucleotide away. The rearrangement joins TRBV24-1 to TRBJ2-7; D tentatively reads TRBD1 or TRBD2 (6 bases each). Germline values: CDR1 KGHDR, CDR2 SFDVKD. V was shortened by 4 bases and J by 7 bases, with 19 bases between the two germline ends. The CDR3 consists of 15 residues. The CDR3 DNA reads TGTGCCACCAGTGAGACGGGGGCTAGGTACAATGAGCAGTACTTC. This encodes CATSETGARYNEQYF.

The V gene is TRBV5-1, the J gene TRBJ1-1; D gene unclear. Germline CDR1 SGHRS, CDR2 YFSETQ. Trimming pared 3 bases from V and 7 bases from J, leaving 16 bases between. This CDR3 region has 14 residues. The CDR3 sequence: CASSYQDPPGEAFF. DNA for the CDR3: TGCGCCAGCAGCTACCAGGATCCCCCTGGTGAAGCTTTCTTT.

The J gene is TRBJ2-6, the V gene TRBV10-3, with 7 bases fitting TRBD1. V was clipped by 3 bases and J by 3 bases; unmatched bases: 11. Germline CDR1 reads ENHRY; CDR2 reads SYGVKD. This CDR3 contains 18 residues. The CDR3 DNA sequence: TGTGCCATCAGTGACAGACAGGGTACCTTAAGTGGGGCCAACGTCCTGACTTTC. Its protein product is CAISDRQGTLSGANVLTF.

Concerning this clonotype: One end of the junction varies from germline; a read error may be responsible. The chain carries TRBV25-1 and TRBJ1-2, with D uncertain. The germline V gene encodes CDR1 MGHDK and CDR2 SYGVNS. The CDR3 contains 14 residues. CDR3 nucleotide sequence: TGTGCCAGCAGCGAATCCGGGTCATCGGATGGCTACACCTTC. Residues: CASSESGSSDGYTF.

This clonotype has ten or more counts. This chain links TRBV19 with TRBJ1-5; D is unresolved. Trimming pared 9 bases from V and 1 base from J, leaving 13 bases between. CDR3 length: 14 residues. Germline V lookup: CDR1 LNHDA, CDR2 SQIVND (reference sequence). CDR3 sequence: CASQPAWSNQPQHF. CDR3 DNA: TGTGCCAGCCAACCGGCGTGGAGCAATCAGCCCCAGCATTTT.